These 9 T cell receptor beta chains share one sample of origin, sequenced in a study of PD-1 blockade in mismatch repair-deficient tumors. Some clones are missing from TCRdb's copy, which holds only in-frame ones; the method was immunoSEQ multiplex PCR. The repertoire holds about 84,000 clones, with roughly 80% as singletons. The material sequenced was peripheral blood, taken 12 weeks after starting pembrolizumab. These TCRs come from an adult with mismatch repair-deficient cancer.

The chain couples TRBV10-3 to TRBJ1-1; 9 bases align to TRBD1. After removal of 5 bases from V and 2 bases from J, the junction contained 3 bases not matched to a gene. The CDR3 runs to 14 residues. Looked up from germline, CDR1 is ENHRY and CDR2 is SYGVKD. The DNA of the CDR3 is TGTGCCATCAGTCGACAGGGGGTCAACACTGAAGCTTTCTTT. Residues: CAISRQGVNTEAFF.

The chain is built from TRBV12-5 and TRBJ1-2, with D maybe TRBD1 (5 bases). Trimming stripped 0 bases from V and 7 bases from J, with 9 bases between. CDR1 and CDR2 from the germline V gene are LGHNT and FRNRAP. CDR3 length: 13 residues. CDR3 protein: CASGLVPRAGYTF. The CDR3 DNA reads TGTGCTAGTGGTTTGGTACCCAGGGCTGGCTACACCTTC.

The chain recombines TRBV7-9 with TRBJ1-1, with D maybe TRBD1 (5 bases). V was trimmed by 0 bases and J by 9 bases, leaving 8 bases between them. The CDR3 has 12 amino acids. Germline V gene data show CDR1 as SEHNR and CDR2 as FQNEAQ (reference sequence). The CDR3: CASSLAPDKAFF. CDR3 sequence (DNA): TGTGCCAGCAGCTTAGCTCCGGACAAAGCTTTCTTT. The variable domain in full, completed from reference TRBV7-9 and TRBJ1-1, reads DTGVSQNPRHKITKRGQNVTFRCDPISEHNRLYWYRQTLGQGPEFLTYFQNEAQLEKSRLLSDRFSAERPKGSFSTLEIQRTEQGDSAMYLCASSLAPDKAFFGQGTRLTVV.

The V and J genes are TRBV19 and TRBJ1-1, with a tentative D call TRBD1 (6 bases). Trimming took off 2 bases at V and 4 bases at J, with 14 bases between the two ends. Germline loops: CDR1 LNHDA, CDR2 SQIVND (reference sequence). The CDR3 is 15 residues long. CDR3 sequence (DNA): TGTGCCAGTAGTATAAGGGGGAACAGGGTCACTGAAGCTTTCTTT. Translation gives CASSIRGNRVTEAFF.

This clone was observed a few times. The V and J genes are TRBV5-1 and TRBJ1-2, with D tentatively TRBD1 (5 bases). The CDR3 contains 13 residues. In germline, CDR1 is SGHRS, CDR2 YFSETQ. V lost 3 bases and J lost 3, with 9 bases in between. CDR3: CASSYRDDYGYTF. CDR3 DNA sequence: TGCGCCAGCAGCTATAGGGACGACTATGGCTACACCTTC.

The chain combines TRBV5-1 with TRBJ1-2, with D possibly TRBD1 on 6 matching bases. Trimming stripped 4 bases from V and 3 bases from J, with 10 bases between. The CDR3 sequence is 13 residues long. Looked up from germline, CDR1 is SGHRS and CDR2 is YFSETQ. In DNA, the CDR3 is TGCGCCAGCAGCCCGAAGGGGGACTATGGCTACACCTTC. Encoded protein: CASSPKGDYGYTF. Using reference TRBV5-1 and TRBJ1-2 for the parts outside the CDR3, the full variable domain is KAGVTQTPRYLIKTRGQQVTLSCSPISGHRSVSWYQQTPGQGLQFLFEYFSETQRNKGNFPGRFSGRQFSNSRSEMNVSTLELGDSALYLCASSPKGDYGYTFGSGTRLTVV.

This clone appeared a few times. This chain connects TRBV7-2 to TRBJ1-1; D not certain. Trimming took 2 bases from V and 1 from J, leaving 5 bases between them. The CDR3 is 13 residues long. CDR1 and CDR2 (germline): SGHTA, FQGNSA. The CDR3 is CASSLNRNTEAFF. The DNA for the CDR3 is TGTGCCAGCAGCTTAAACAGGAACACTGAAGCTTTCTTT.

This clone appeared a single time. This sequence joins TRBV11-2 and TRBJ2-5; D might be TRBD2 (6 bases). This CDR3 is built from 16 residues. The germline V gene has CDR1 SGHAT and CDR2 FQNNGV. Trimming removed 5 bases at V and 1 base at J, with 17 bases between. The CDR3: CASSPRGGHRQETQYF. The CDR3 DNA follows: TGTGCCAGCAGCCCAAGGGGAGGACACCGCCAAGAGACCCAGTACTTC.

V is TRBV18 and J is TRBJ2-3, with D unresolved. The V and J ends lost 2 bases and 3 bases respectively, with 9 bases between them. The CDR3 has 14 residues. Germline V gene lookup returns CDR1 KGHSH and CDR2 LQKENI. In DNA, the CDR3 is TGTGCCAGCTCACCAAACATTTATACAGATACGCAGTATTTT. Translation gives CASSPNIYTDTQYF. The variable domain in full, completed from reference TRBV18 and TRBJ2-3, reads NAGVMQNPRHLVRRRGQEARLRCSPMKGHSHVYWYRQLPEEGLKFMVYLQKENIIDESGMPKERFSAEFPKEGPSILRIQQVVRGDSAAYFCASSPNIYTDTQYFGPGTRLTVL.